This T cell receptor (beta chain) was documented in a study of blood T cell repertoires in COVID-19. On the study more broadly: Samples came from the United States, Italy and Spain, spanning acute and convalescent COVID-19. The analysed material was cDNA or gDNA that came from T cells, B-cell-depleted T cells, or PBMCs.

The Seattle site enrolled patients during active infection and followed them longitudinally. This clone occurred once. With 4 bases clipped from V and 5 bases from J, the junction kept 12 bases outside the gene matches. Germline assignment: CDR1 SGHNT and CDR2 YENEEA. CDR3 length: 16 amino acids. Per the original data handling: For nucleated cells, counts were estimated from reference gene primer amplification. This table comes from immunoSEQ multiplex PCR, and its TCRdb copy is limited to in-frame clones, with some not included. The V and J calls and clone size were taken over from that table, and D and trimming were inferred from the DNA. Of some 250,000 clones listed, roughly 86% were seen once; the top ten hold around 5.1%.

The sequencing sample was made of peripheral blood. The rearrangement joins TRBV11-3 to TRBJ2-3, with TRBD2 matching 7 bases. The sequence was collected from a woman aged 55-69 years with COVID-19, enrolled during active disease. The CDR3 nucleotides are TGTGCCAGCAGCTCTGGCGGCGGGAGTAATGTAGATACGCAGTATTTT. This gives the protein CASSSGGGSNVDTQYF.